The clone carrying this T cell receptor (beta chain) was seen more than once but under ten times. As yet, its antigen is unknown. Germline CDR1 and CDR2: SGHTA and FQGTGA. The CDR3 length is 13 residues. Losses at the gene ends were 3 bases for V and 7 bases for J; bases not matched to a gene: 4. This entry comes from a study of radiation and T cells in renal cell carcinoma. Whole-study context: Nephrectomy followed 15 Gy stereotactic body radiation by 4 weeks.

Whole-study findings and limits: From baseline, blood top tumor clonotypes peaked at 2 weeks post-radiation.

The time point is: blood 2 weeks post-SBRT. Noted treatment: 15 Gy SBRT to primary tumor, nephrectomy 4 weeks later. Blood was sampled at baseline, 2 weeks and 4 weeks after SBRT. This renal cell carcinoma was of the clear cell type. TCRdb's table, derived via immunoSEQ multiplex PCR, lists solely in-frame clones and lacks some. Here the sample spans tens of thousands of clones, around three quarters being singletons. V is TRBV7-3 and J is TRBJ1-1; 8 positions match TRBD1. This sequence was found in a man between 60 and 75 years old with renal cell carcinoma. This material consisted of blood, taken from a patient whose treatment included radiotherapy and nephrectomy. The CDR3 reads CASSFSGGGEAFF. The DNA of the CDR3 is TGTGCCAGCAGCTTTTCAGGGGGCGGTGAAGCTTTCTTT.